Below are 7 T cell receptor beta chains sequenced from a single sample in a study of cytomegalovirus exposure and HLA in healthy donors. The PCR contained 60 Vbeta and 13 Jbeta primers. Assay used: immunoSEQ multiplex PCR; TCRdb lists only in-frame clones, some missing. The sample lists approximately 180,000 clones; around 80% were seen once. The sequencing sample was made of PBMCs. The receptors were gathered from a man in his thirties or forties in good health and CMV-seropositive.

V gene TRBV5-1 combines with J gene TRBJ2-2; 10 nucleotides agree with TRBD2. CDR1 SGHRS and CDR2 YFSETQ come from the germline V gene. Losses at the gene ends were 4 bases for V and 4 bases for J; bases not matched to a gene: 4. This CDR3 comprises 15 residues. The CDR3 reads CASSTQRGGTGELFF. CDR3 in DNA: TGCGCCAGCAGCACGCAGCGGGGGGGCACCGGGGAGCTGTTTTTT.

This rearrangement joins TRBV6-5 to TRBJ2-6; TRBD2 is a possible D gene (5 bases). The CDR3 sequence is 15 residues long. CDR1 is MNHEY, CDR2 SVGAGI, per germline. V shed 6 bases and J shed 1 base, with 10 bases lying between them. DNA for the CDR3: TGTGCCAGCAGCCCAACTAGATCTGGGGCCAACGTCCTGACTTTC. Its translation is CASSPTRSGANVLTF.

As concerns this clone: Other nucleotide sequences from this sample produce the same CDR3. CDR3 amino acids: CASSHYEQYF. The DNA for the CDR3 is TGTGCCAGCAGCCACTACGAGCAGTACTTC. The rearrangement uses TRBV6-1 and TRBJ2-7, with no clear D. CDR3 length: 10 amino acids. V lost 6 bases and J lost 3, with 3 bases in between. Germline CDR1 is MNHNS and CDR2 is SASEGT.

This clone was detected a few times. The rearrangement links TRBV28 to TRBJ2-6; tentatively, D is TRBD1 (7 bases). The V gene lost 7 bases and the J gene lost 4 bases, with 20 bases spanning the gap. This CDR3 comprises 17 residues. Germline values: CDR1 MDHEN, CDR2 SYDVKM. CDR3 coding DNA: TGTGCCAGCAAGGGCGGGACAGTGCTCCTCGGGGCCAACGTCCTGACTTTC. Amino acids: CASKGGTVLLGANVLTF.

The rearrangement links TRBV5-6 to TRBJ2-3; D gene unclear. Germline values: CDR1 SGHDT, CDR2 YYEEEE. This CDR3 is built from 16 residues. The V and J ends lost 4 bases and 1 base respectively, with 16 bases between them. The CDR3, as DNA: TGTGCCAGCAGCCCGAGGTGGTCACTCCGCACAGATACGCAGTATTTT. It yields the protein CASSPRWSLRTDTQYF.

The chain combines TRBV5-4 with TRBJ1-2, with 7 bases identical to TRBD1. V was clipped by 1 base and J by 6 bases; unmatched bases: 6. From germline, CDR1 is SGHNT and CDR2 YYREEE (reference sequence). This CDR3 has 14 amino acids. CDR3 amino acids: CASSLTGDGHGYTF. The CDR3, as DNA: TGTGCCAGCAGCTTGACAGGGGATGGGCATGGCTACACCTTC.

This clone appeared a few times. This rearrangement joins TRBV10-1 to TRBJ2-1; D might be TRBD2 (5 bases). Germline assignment: CDR1 WNHNN and CDR2 SYGVQD (reference sequence). The CDR3 has 13 amino acids. Trimming left V 0 bases short and J 9 bases short, with 9 bases between. The CDR3 nucleotides are TGCGCCAGCAGTGAGTCGCCTAGCCCTGAGCAGTTCTTC. It codes for CASSESPSPEQFF.